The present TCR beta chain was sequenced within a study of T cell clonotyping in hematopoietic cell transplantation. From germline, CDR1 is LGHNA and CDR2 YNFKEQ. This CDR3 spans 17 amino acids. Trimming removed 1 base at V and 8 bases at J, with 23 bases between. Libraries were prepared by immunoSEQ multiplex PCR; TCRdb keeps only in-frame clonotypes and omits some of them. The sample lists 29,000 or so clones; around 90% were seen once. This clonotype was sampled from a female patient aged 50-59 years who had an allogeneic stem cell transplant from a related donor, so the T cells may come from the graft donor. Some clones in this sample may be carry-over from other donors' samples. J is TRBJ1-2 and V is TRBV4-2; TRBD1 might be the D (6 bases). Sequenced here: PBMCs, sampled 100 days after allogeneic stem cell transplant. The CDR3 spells CASSQGGNRDPDFGYTF. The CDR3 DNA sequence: TGTGCCAGCAGCCAAGGCGGGAACAGGGATCCCGACTTCGGCTACACCTTC.